Each of the 25 T cell receptor beta chains below was sequenced from the same sample in a study of OX40 agonist ivuxolimab in advanced cancers. Only in-frame clones appear in the TCRdb table, and some are missing; sequencing was by immunoSEQ multiplex PCR. This table has tens of thousands of clones, approximately 90% appearing once. The material sequenced was CD4+ or CD8+ T cells sorted from blood, taken in a trial of the OX40 agonist ivuxolimab. These receptors originate from an adult with an advanced solid tumor such as melanoma, head and neck, liver or kidney cancer.

The chain has TRBV5-4 and TRBJ1-3; D is perhaps TRBD1 (5 bases). CDR1 SGHNT and CDR2 YYREEE come from the germline V gene (reference sequence). Trimming pared 4 bases from V and 3 bases from J, leaving 17 bases between. The CDR3 totals 16 residues. The CDR3 region has the DNA TGTGCCAGCAGCCCAATGACAGCCGCGGGTGGAAACACCATATATTTT. Encoded protein: CASSPMTAAGGNTIYF.

V is TRBV10-3 and J is TRBJ1-1, with unresolved D. CDR1 ENHRY and CDR2 SYGVKD come from the germline V gene. Trimming left V 10 bases short and J 6 bases short, with 18 bases between. The length of the CDR3 is 13 residues. DNA of the CDR3: TGTGCCACGACAAGAGGATCTGACGCTGAAGCTTTCTTT. It codes for CATTRGSDAEAFF.

CDR3 DNA sequence: TGCGCCAGCAGCTTTGGACAGACAGATACGCAGTATTTT. Amino acids: CASSFGQTDTQYF. The chain carries TRBV5-1 and TRBJ2-3, with D possibly being TRBD1 (6 bases). CDR3 length equals 13 residues. V lost 2 bases and J lost 3, with 7 bases in between. Germline CDR1 SGHRS, CDR2 YFSETQ. Filled out from reference TRBV5-1 and TRBJ2-3, the complete variable domain reads KAGVTQTPRYLIKTRGQQVTLSCSPISGHRSVSWYQQTPGQGLQFLFEYFSETQRNKGNFPGRFSGRQFSNSRSEMNVSTLELGDSALYLCASSFGQTDTQYFGPGTRLTVL.

This chain links TRBV20-1 with TRBJ2-5; D gene unclear. The germline V gene has CDR1 DFQATT and CDR2 SNEGSKA (reference sequence). The CDR3 consists of 11 residues. V lost 0 bases, J lost 5 bases, and 4 bases lay in between. For the CDR3, the DNA is TGCAGTGCTAGAGATTGGGAGACCCAGTACTTC. Residues: CSARDWETQYF.

V and J are TRBV19 and TRBJ1-2, with D tentatively TRBD1 (6 bases). The V gene lost 5 bases and the J gene lost 3 bases, with 16 bases spanning the gap. There are 15 residues in the CDR3. CDR1 is LNHDA and CDR2 is SQIVND in the germline V gene (reference sequence). CDR3 loop: CASSFQRGLDYGYTF. In DNA, the CDR3 is TGTGCCAGTAGTTTCCAACGGGGGCTTGACTATGGCTACACCTTC.

The chain has TRBV30 and TRBJ1-5, with unresolved D. The CDR3 sequence is 13 residues long. V was clipped by 0 bases and J by 9 bases, with 12 bases between them. CDR1 GTSNPN and CDR2 SVGIG come from the germline V gene (reference sequence). As DNA, the CDR3 is TGTGCCTGGAGTGTGCTAGAGACATCGCCCCAGCATTTT. This translates into CAWSVLETSPQHF.

The chain combines TRBV4-1 with TRBJ1-5, with 8 bases aligning to TRBD1. Germline CDR1 is MGHRA and CDR2 is YSYEKL. V was clipped by 0 bases and J by 4 bases; unmatched bases: 11. The CDR3 spans 18 residues. CDR3 bases: TGCGCCAGCAGCCAAGATTGGGGGACAGGAGGAGTAAATCAGCCCCAGCATTTT. It yields the protein CASSQDWGTGGVNQPQHF.

The chain uses TRBV6-1 and TRBJ2-5; 8 bases are a match to TRBD2. CDR1 is MNHNS and CDR2 is SASEGT in the germline V gene. The CDR3 contains 14 residues. V shed 7 bases, J shed 2 bases, and the junction held 6 bases outside the gene matches. DNA for the CDR3: TGTGCCAGCACCCACGGGGGGGGTCAAGAGACCCAGTACTTC. Protein product: CASTHGGGQETQYF.

The DNA for the CDR3 is TGTGCCAGCAGGGGATACAGGGGCCAGAACACTGAAGCTTTCTTT. This translates into CASRGYRGQNTEAFF. The rearrangement joins TRBV6-5 to TRBJ1-1; 7 positions match TRBD1. The CDR3 is 15 amino acids. V shed 6 bases and J 1 base; nucleotides not matched to a gene: 8. Looked up from germline, CDR1 is MNHEY and CDR2 is SVGAGI.

J is TRBJ2-2 and V is TRBV5-8; D not resolved. V was clipped by 0 bases and J by 0 bases, with 12 bases between them. CDR3 length equals 17 residues. Germline values: CDR1 SGHTS, CDR2 YDEGEE. CDR3 in amino acids: CASSLVVSLANTGELFF. The CDR3 DNA follows: TGTGCCAGCAGCTTGGTTGTCAGCTTGGCGAACACCGGGGAGCTGTTTTTT.

The J gene is TRBJ2-7, the V gene TRBV18; maybe TRBD2 (5 bases). The V end was cut by 5 bases, the J end by 0 bases, with 17 bases between. From germline, CDR1 is KGHSH and CDR2 LQKENI. The CDR3 has 16 residues. Here the CDR3 reads CASSTTKEVPSYEQYF. The CDR3 nucleotides are TGTGCCAGCTCAACCACTAAGGAGGTCCCCTCCTACGAGCAGTACTTC.

This clone was found once. The rearrangement links TRBV6-6 to TRBJ2-7; TRBD2 matches 8 bases. CDR3 length: 16 residues. Looked up from germline, CDR1 is MNHNY and CDR2 is SVGAGI (reference sequence). The junction had 8 bases not matched to a gene; V was cut back by 2 bases and J by 2 bases. The CDR3 bases are TGTGCCAGCAGTTACGGGGTGAGCGGGGGAACCTACGAGCAGTACTTC. Translating it yields CASSYGVSGGTYEQYF.

The CDR3 region has the DNA TGTGCTAGTGGTTTGTACCAGGGCAGCTCCTACAATGAGCAGTTCTTC. This sequence encodes CASGLYQGSSYNEQFF. The chain employs TRBV12-5 and TRBJ2-1; a weak D match, TRBD1 (5 bases). Trimming cost V 2 bases and J 0 bases, with 11 bases left between them. The CDR3 runs 16 residues. CDR1 and CDR2 (germline): LGHNT, FRNRAP.

The CDR3 DNA is TGTGCCTGGAGTGTACGAGAGACCCAGTACTTC. It is translated as CAWSVRETQYF. The chain recombines TRBV30 with TRBJ2-5; D not resolved. The CDR3 is 11 amino acids. CDR1 and CDR2 (germline): GTSNPN, SVGIG (reference sequence). Trimming took 0 bases from V and 4 from J, leaving 3 bases between them.

The rearrangement uses TRBV28 and TRBJ1-5, with 8 bases fitting TRBD1. There are 19 residues in the CDR3. Germline trimming cut 3 bases from V and 1 base from J; bases unmatched to any gene: 14. Germline CDR1 is MDHEN and CDR2 is SYDVKM. CDR3 nucleotides: TGTGCCAGCAGTTTTTTTCCCTCATCCTACAGGGGGAGCAATCAGCCCCAGCATTTT. Translation gives CASSFFPSSYRGSNQPQHF.

The chain has TRBV5-6 and TRBJ2-7; D gene uncertain. CDR1 and CDR2 (germline): SGHDT, YYEEEE. V was pared by 9 bases and J by 1 base, with 23 bases between. The CDR3 consists of 16 residues. CDR3 nucleotide sequence: TGTGCCACCCGAAAACTTAACGAGGTCCCTTCCTACGAGCAGTACTTC. It yields the protein CATRKLNEVPSYEQYF.

This clone has a handful of counts. The J gene is TRBJ2-2, the V gene TRBV7-2; D uncertain. V was shortened by 2 bases and J by 0 bases, with 10 bases between the two germline ends. CDR1 is SGHTA and CDR2 is FQGNSA in the germline V gene. The CDR3 consists of 16 residues. CDR3 nucleotide sequence: TGTGCCAGCAGCTTAAACCCCCACCCGAACACCGGGGAGCTGTTTTTT. Amino acid sequence: CASSLNPHPNTGELFF.

This clone was observed once. The gene calls are TRBV6-6 and TRBJ1-6; the D gene is possibly TRBD1 (5 bases). Trimming took off 2 bases at V and 7 bases at J, with 9 bases between the two ends. The germline V gene has CDR1 MNHNY and CDR2 SVGAGI (reference sequence). The CDR3 contains 14 residues. The CDR3 is CASSYGWGNSPLHF. The CDR3 bases are TGTGCCAGCAGTTACGGATGGGGGAATTCACCCCTCCACTTT.

The rearrangement links TRBV6-5 to TRBJ1-4, with D possibly being TRBD1 (6 bases). Germline V gene data show CDR1 as MNHEY and CDR2 as SVGAGI. The CDR3 contains 13 residues. V was trimmed by 5 bases and J by 11 bases, leaving 15 bases between them. This CDR3 reads CASSDRFAGKLFF. The CDR3 bases are TGTGCCAGCAGTGACAGGTTTGCCGGGAAACTGTTTTTT.

The genes are TRBV2 and TRBJ2-7, with 7 bases aligning to TRBD1. With 6 bases clipped from V and 0 bases from J, the junction kept 8 bases outside the gene matches. The V gene's germline CDR1 is SNHLY and CDR2 FYNNEI. CDR3 length equals 15 residues. CDR3 loop: CASSGQDHLSYEQYF. The CDR3 DNA reads as TGTGCCAGCAGCGGACAGGACCATCTCTCCTACGAGCAGTACTTC.

The CDR3 loop reads CASSPPGVKIGTQYF. For the CDR3, the DNA is TGTGCCAGCAGCCCGCCCGGGGTCAAAATAGGGACCCAGTACTTC. The chain carries TRBV11-2 and TRBJ2-5; D may be TRBD2 (5 bases). The CDR3 loop spans 15 amino acids. Per the germline V gene, CDR1 is SGHAT and CDR2 is FQNNGV. V lost 5 bases and J lost 7, with 20 bases in between.

This chain joins TRBV19 and TRBJ1-4; tentative D call: TRBD1 (6 bases). Germline V gene sequence: CDR1 LNHDA, CDR2 SQIVND (reference sequence). V lost 5 bases to trimming and J lost 8 bases, with 15 bases between them. The CDR3 is made up of 14 amino acids. The CDR3 DNA is TGTGCCAGTAGTGTACAGGGTTTTGCGGAAAAACTGTTTTTT. Protein product: CASSVQGFAEKLFF.

The genes are TRBV6-5 and TRBJ2-3; 7 bases line up with TRBD2. The germline V gene has CDR1 MNHEY and CDR2 SVGAGI. The length of the CDR3 is 12 residues. Trimming removed 8 bases from V and 4 bases from J; junction bases left unmatched: 3. Here the CDR3 DNA reads TGTGCCAGCGGGAGGGGCCCAGATACGCAGTATTTT. Protein product: CASGRGPDTQYF.

The chain is built from TRBV27 and TRBJ2-5, with D perhaps TRBD1 or TRBD2 (5 bases each). Germline V gene lookup returns CDR1 MNHEY and CDR2 SMNVEV (reference sequence). The V and J ends lost 2 bases and 2 bases respectively, with 12 bases between them. The CDR3 length is 15 residues. The CDR3 coding sequence is TGTGCCAGCAGTTTAACGACTGGGACGCAAGAGACCCAGTACTTC. The encoded protein is CASSLTTGTQETQYF.

This rearrangement joins TRBV2 to TRBJ1-2, with 8 nucleotides matching TRBD1. The trim removed 3 bases at V and 1 base at J, leaving 1 base unmatched. The CDR3 totals 14 residues. The germline V gene encodes CDR1 SNHLY and CDR2 FYNNEI. In DNA form, the CDR3 reads TGTGCCAGCAGTGAGGACAGGGATAACTATGGCTACACCTTC. Translated, it gives CASSEDRDNYGYTF.